The text below deals with one TCR beta chain. Only in-frame clones appear in the TCRdb table, and some are missing; sequencing was by immunoSEQ multiplex PCR. The sample includes around 62,000 clones, approximately 93% of them seen just once. This sample is drawn from a study of blood T cell repertoires in COVID-19. Study context: Material from acute and convalescent COVID-19 was sourced from the United States, Italy and Spain.

The germline V gene encodes CDR1 MRHNA and CDR2 SNTAGT. This CDR3 has 13 residues. V lost 2 bases and J lost 5, with 6 bases in between. Input material: peripheral blood. This TCR came from a man between 65 and 80 years old with active COVID-19. This sequence joins TRBV6-4 and TRBJ2-2; tentatively, D is TRBD2 (6 bases). The CDR3 DNA reads TGTGCCAGCAGTGACGCGGGAACCGGGGAGCTGTTTTTT. This translates into CASSDAGTGELFF.